This TCR beta chain was observed in a study of shared clonotypes between healthy human individuals. Donors were healthy HIV-negative adults without recently reported acute infections or vaccinations. This clone was found once. Its antigen is still unknown. Measured with immunoSEQ multiplex PCR; TCRdb has only the in-frame clones, and not every one. The sample carries about 100,000 clones, 60% to 75% recorded once. Regarding the study as a whole: Sharing of clonotypes among donors was expected to vary with sequencing depth. The small donor group covered limited genetic and exposure diversity.

The V end was cut by 2 bases, the J end by 6 bases, with 22 bases between. The CDR3 runs to 17 residues. Per the germline V gene, CDR1 is SGHTA and CDR2 is FQGTGA. This rearrangement joins TRBV7-3 to TRBJ1-2; D is unclear. This TCR derives from a man aged 25-40 years in good health. Sample: memory CD8+ T cells sorted from blood. Subset: CD45RO+ cells pooled with CCR7-negative TemRA cells. The CDR3 loop reads CASSLGGAVAGVNGYTF. DNA for the CDR3: TGTGCCAGCAGCTTAGGTGGCGCGGTCGCAGGAGTGAATGGCTACACCTTC.